The T cell receptor (beta chain) described here comes from a study of blood T cell repertoires in COVID-19. Looking at the study overall: COVID-19 samples from acute and convalescent phases originated in the United States, Italy and Spain. PBMCs, B-cell-depleted T cells, or T cells provided the cDNA or gDNA that made up the material.

Regarding this clone: In the same sample, other DNA sequences code for this CDR3.

Original processing notes: Quantification of nucleated cells was approximated via reference gene primer amplification. Assay used: immunoSEQ multiplex PCR; TCRdb lists only in-frame clones, some missing. That table furnishes V, J and clone size, whereas the DNA furnished D and trimming. The sample carries about 150,000 clones, 86% recorded once. Looked up from germline, CDR1 is KGHSH and CDR2 is LQKENI. The ends lost 1 base at V and 6 bases at J; junction bases unmatched: 2. This CDR3 has 13 residues. The sequenced sample was peripheral blood. The TCR was taken from a man aged 45-65 years with active or convalescent COVID-19. The chain combines TRBV18 with TRBJ1-2; 7 nucleotides match TRBD1. The CDR3: CASSPRQGDGYTF. CDR3 bases: TGTGCCAGCTCACCACGACAGGGAGATGGCTACACCTTC. Variable domain in full (rest from reference TRBV18 and TRBJ1-2): NAGVMQNPRHLVRRRGQEARLRCSPMKGHSHVYWYRQLPEEGLKFMVYLQKENIIDESGMPKERFSAEFPKEGPSILRIQQVVRGDSAAYFCASSPRQGDGYTFGSGTRLTVV.